These T cell receptor beta chains were read from a single sample in a study of blood T cells in healthy people across ages. TCRdb reprocessed the 5' RACE reads via MiXCR and lists one record per CDR3 protein. Of some 1 million distinct CDR3 sequences in the sample, 40% to 55% are singletons; the top ten hold around 18%. Material: blood. The receptors originated from a woman between 55 and 75 years old in good health. Each CDR3 is given without its conserved first and last residue.

V | CDR3
TRBV6-5 | ATWDYSYEQY
TRBV6-5 | ASSYSGLPYEQY
TRBV27 | ASSPGQGPAYEQY
TRBV25-1 | ASSPEGGSGINEQY
TRBV3-1 | ASSQYLPKGPGWYEQY
TRBV6-5 | ASRTPGPGSSGEQY
TRBV3-1 | ASSSTSGRDEQF
TRBV6-5 | ASSRTLVGGREQY
TRBV5-1 | ASSLDTGRNEQF
TRBV30 | AWRPLAGGNEQF
TRBV20-1 | SARGGGELSPQH
TRBV5-1 | ASNPHRENIQY
TRBV28 | ASNSAGAQETQY
TRBV12-3/TRBV12-4 | ASSLGIGGGGEQY
TRBV7-9 | ASSPGLAGVRRF
TRBV6-2/TRBV6-3 | ASSPPPDFTYEQY
TRBV20-1 | SARPIGGRETQY
TRBV30 | AWSKLDSRNDEAF
TRBV20-1 | SARVTGTGRSYEQY
TRBV25-1 | ASSPDRDQADTQY
TRBV29-1 | SVEMRPLGGTEAF
TRBV6-1 | ASSLETGASIDEQY
TRBV7-6 | ASSLGIGHQETQY
TRBV5-1 | ASSPQLATTYNEQF
TRBV6-2/TRBV6-3 | ASSYTGDYGYT
TRBV7-8 | ASSPDLSSGRMYEQY
TRBV6-2/TRBV6-3 | ASSYLAGGPIYNEQF
TRBV28 | ASSQDRGNGYT
TRBV6-5 | ASSYPSLRGPVYEQY
TRBV20-1 | SALRQGREEKLF
TRBV3-1 | ASSQAEGVRDEQF
TRBV4-1 | ASSEEDGDTDTQY
TRBV7-3 | ASSLAASSDTQY
TRBV7-9 | ASEMNPGGYSPLH
TRBV5-1 | ASSQGLVGYNEQF
TRBV7-2 | ASSLRTANEKLF
TRBV5-4 | ASSLGRQVDEQY
TRBV7-9 | ASSFSGTGGEQF
TRBV7-9 | ASSSGTLLNEQY
TRBV3-1 | ASSPQKFTDTQY
TRBV24-1 | ATSGGGTKRNEQF
TRBV15 | ATSRDRLYEQY
TRBV5-1 | ASSPTLADFYNEQF
TRBV7-6 | ASSAQTGEGEKLF
TRBV4-2 | ASSLRPSSSSYNEQF
TRBV6-5 | ASSLQGGNEQY
TRBV15 | ATSRVAATGELF
TRBV3-1 | ASSHFSGGGEAF
TRBV7-9 | ASSLEGLAHEQY
TRBV20-1 | SARMDGTNEKLF
TRBV15 | ATSRDRVGAYEQY
TRBV29-1 | SVAWGRGYEQY
TRBV28 | ASRGGSSYERY